The rows below give T cell receptor beta chains drawn from one sample of a study of patients and donors after allogeneic stem cell transplantation. TCRdb reanalysed the RT-PCR reads using MiXCR and keeps one entry per CDR3 protein. Among about a million distinct CDR3 sequences, under 20% were seen once, and the ten largest hold around 6%. Sequencing used blood, either unsorted or a sorted T cell fraction (not recorded which). The receptors stem from a human donor who was either an allogeneic HSCT recipient or a stem cell or donor lymphocyte infusion donor (not recorded which). It is not recorded whose cells these are; they may come from a transplant donor. Each CDR3 is given with its conserved first and last residue. Each record gives: V gene, D gene, J gene, clone size, CDR3 protein, CDR3 DNA. The D gene is left open where the match is weak. Clone size is shown for a subset of rows, as once, few, many or a class of expanded clone.

TRBV7-2	NA	TRBJ1-2	many	CASSLGARNYGYTF	TGTGCCAGCAGCTTAGGTGCCAGGAACTATGGCTACACCTTC
TRBV30	NA	TRBJ2-1	NA	CAWTEGYNEQFF	TGTGCCTGGACCGAGGGGTACAATGAGCAGTTCTTC
TRBV12-3/TRBV12-4	NA	TRBJ2-4	few	CASRITSAKNIQYF	TGTGCCAGCAGGATAACTAGCGCCAAAAACATTCAGTACTTC
TRBV12-3/TRBV12-4	NA	TRBJ1-2	NA	CASSLRRTSGYGYTF	TGTGCCAGCAGTTTGCGCCGTACTAGTGGGTATGGCTACACCTTC
TRBV4-2	NA	TRBJ2-7	NA	CASSQTMSGEQYF	TGTGCCAGCAGCCAAACGATGAGCGGCGAGCAGTACTTC
TRBV12-3/TRBV12-4	NA	TRBJ1-4	many	CASMKSLGARGTNEKLFF	TGTGCCAGCATGAAAAGTTTGGGGGCGAGGGGAACTAATGAAAAACTGTTTTTT
TRBV20-1	NA	TRBJ2-5	NA	CSGAGTLQETQYF	TGCAGTGGCGCCGGGACTTTACAAGAGACCCAGTACTTC
TRBV5-1	TRBD1	TRBJ1-6	few	CASSWDRNNSPLHF	TGCGCCAGCAGCTGGGACAGGAATAATTCACCCCTCCACTTT
TRBV6-1	NA	TRBJ1-2	many	CASSRAGSYGYTF	TGTGCCAGCAGCCGAGCCGGGTCCTATGGCTACACCTTC
TRBV6-1	NA	TRBJ1-1	few	CASREELVTEAFF	TGTGCCAGCAGGGAGGAACTAGTCACTGAAGCTTTCTTT
TRBV20-1	NA	TRBJ2-5	NA	CSASPGRAYPNQETQYF	TGCAGTGCTAGCCCTGGGCGGGCATACCCTAACCAAGAGACCCAGTACTTC
TRBV24-1	NA	TRBJ2-5	NA	CATSATGWGETQYF	TGTGCCACCAGTGCTACAGGGTGGGGAGAGACCCAGTACTTC
TRBV9	NA	TRBJ1-2	NA	CASSVSGTTIFYGYTF	TGTGCCAGCAGCGTCTCCGGGACAACCATCTTCTATGGCTACACCTTC
TRBV10-3	NA	TRBJ2-2	few	CAINQNVNTGELFF	TGTGCCATCAACCAGAACGTGAACACCGGGGAGCTGTTTTTT
TRBV7-8	TRBD2	TRBJ2-1	NA	CASSTSSGGAYNEQFF	TGTGCCAGCAGCACTTCTAGCGGGGGGGCCTACAATGAGCAGTTCTTC
TRBV4-2	NA	TRBJ1-1	few	CASSQDGTRATEAFF	TGTGCCAGCAGCCAAGACGGGACACGGGCCACTGAAGCTTTCTTT
TRBV7-6	TRBD2	TRBJ2-1	NA	CASSLDSGRALWYEQFF	TGTGCCAGCAGCTTAGATAGCGGGAGGGCCCTTTGGTATGAGCAGTTCTTC
TRBV6-5	NA	TRBJ2-1	NA	CASMGNEQFF	TGTGCCAGCATGGGTAATGAGCAGTTCTTC
TRBV18	TRBD2	TRBJ2-1	NA	CASSPPSSGEYNEQFF	TGTGCCAGCTCACCACCCTCTAGCGGGGAGTACAATGAGCAGTTCTTC
TRBV6-1	NA	TRBJ1-6	NA	CASRSGDHYNSPLHF	TGTGCCAGCAGATCAGGGGATCACTATAATTCACCCCTCCACTTT
TRBV29-1	NA	TRBJ1-1	NA	CSATLGTGSTEAFF	TGCAGCGCTACCCTGGGAACGGGGAGCACTGAAGCTTTCTTT
TRBV2	NA	TRBJ2-3	few	CASSEVGSGDTQYF	TGTGCCAGCAGTGAAGTCGGGTCAGGGGATACGCAGTATTTT
TRBV19	NA	TRBJ2-3	NA	CASSISLNGGPVTDTQYF	TGTGCCAGTAGTATCTCCCTCAACGGAGGACCAGTCACAGATACGCAGTATTTT
TRBV20-1	NA	TRBJ1-1	few	CSAILNSKPNTEAFF	TGCAGTGCTATACTAAATTCTAAGCCGAACACTGAAGCTTTCTTT
TRBV4-3	NA	TRBJ2-1	few	CASSRLGTGSSYNEQFF	TGCGCCAGCAGTCGGCTCGGCACAGGGAGCTCCTACAATGAGCAGTTCTTC
TRBV6-5	NA	TRBJ1-4	few	CASSSNRRHFEKLFF	TGTGCCAGCAGTTCCAATCGACGACACTTTGAAAAACTGTTTTTT
TRBV29-1	NA	TRBJ1-2	NA	CSVEERTDNYGYTF	TGCAGCGTTGAAGAGAGGACAGACAACTATGGCTACACCTTC
TRBV12-3/TRBV12-4	TRBD1	TRBJ1-5	few	CASSLLGTAFNQPQHF	TGTGCCAGCAGCCTACTCGGGACAGCCTTTAATCAGCCCCAGCATTTT
TRBV4-3	TRBD2	TRBJ2-1	few	CASSQDLLANYNEQFF	TGCGCCAGCAGCCAAGATTTACTAGCGAACTACAATGAGCAGTTCTTC
TRBV11-2	TRBD2	TRBJ2-1	NA	CASSSLAGEREQFF	TGTGCCAGCAGCTCACTAGCGGGAGAACGAGAGCAGTTCTTC
TRBV14	TRBD1	TRBJ1-4	NA	CASSTGQGKLFF	TGTGCCAGCAGCACGGGACAGGGAAAACTGTTTTTT
TRBV20-1	TRBD1	TRBJ1-2	NA	CSAGDSANYGYTF	TGCAGTGCCGGGGACAGCGCGAACTATGGCTACACCTTC
TRBV28	NA	TRBJ1-5	NA	CASSPLLARGGQPQHF	TGTGCCAGCAGCCCGTTACTCGCCAGGGGTGGTCAGCCCCAGCATTTT
TRBV6-6	NA	TRBJ2-1	many	CASIRGNEQFF	TGTGCCAGCATACGGGGAAATGAGCAGTTCTTC
TRBV7-9	TRBD2	TRBJ2-3	few	CASESAGGPSDTQYF	TGTGCCAGCGAGTCGGCGGGGGGGCCCTCAGATACGCAGTATTTT
TRBV6-1	TRBD1	TRBJ2-5	few	CASSRPGGEKTQYF	TGTGCCAGCAGCCGACCAGGGGGCGAGAAGACCCAGTACTTC
TRBV30	NA	TRBJ2-1	few	CACTPAGPSLGQFF	TGTGCCTGTACCCCGGCGGGCCCCTCCCTTGGGCAGTTCTTC
TRBV12-3/TRBV12-4	TRBD1	TRBJ1-2	NA	CASRPTGQGINYGYTF	TGTGCCAGCAGACCCACGGGACAGGGGATTAACTATGGCTACACCTTC
TRBV7-9	NA	TRBJ1-2	NA	CASSGGRVLHGYTF	TGTGCCAGCAGCGGGGGGCGGGTCCTTCATGGCTACACCTTC
TRBV19	NA	TRBJ1-1	once	CASSISGFEAFF	TGTGCCAGTAGTATCTCGGGTTTTGAAGCTTTCTTT
TRBV29-1	NA	TRBJ1-1	few	CSVEDQGRRGTEAFF	TGCAGCGTTGAAGACCAGGGACGGAGGGGCACTGAAGCTTTCTTT
TRBV24-1	TRBD2	TRBJ2-5	NA	CATSLNGLAGGGAETQYF	TGTGCCACCAGCTTAAACGGACTAGCGGGAGGGGGGGCGGAGACCCAGTACTTC
TRBV20-1	TRBD2	TRBJ2-1	few	CSAPPGTSGRKYEQFF	TGCAGTGCCCCCCCGGGGACTAGCGGGAGGAAATATGAGCAGTTCTTC
TRBV20-1	TRBD2	TRBJ2-3	NA	CSAKGPGGLDTQYF	TGCAGTGCTAAGGGGCCGGGAGGGTTAGATACGCAGTATTTT
TRBV12-3/TRBV12-4	TRBD1	TRBJ2-1	NA	CASSSGQGGLDNEQFF	TGTGCCAGCAGCTCGGGACAGGGCGGATTAGACAATGAGCAGTTCTTC
TRBV20-1	NA	TRBJ2-3	NA	CSAMSLIKLDTQYF	TGCAGTGCTATGTCTCTAATAAAATTAGATACGCAGTATTTT
TRBV6-5	NA	TRBJ2-7	NA	CASSYDGGSYEQYF	TGTGCCAGCAGTTACGACGGGGGCTCCTACGAGCAGTACTTC
TRBV12-3/TRBV12-4	TRBD1	TRBJ1-1	few	CASSRRDRKYEAFF	TGTGCCAGCAGTCGACGGGACAGGAAATATGAAGCTTTCTTT
TRBV7-2	NA	TRBJ2-5	few	CASSLGETNQETQYF	TGTGCCAGCAGCTTAGGTGAAACTAACCAAGAGACCCAGTACTTC
TRBV9	TRBD2	TRBJ2-3	NA	CASSDWTSGRPDTQYF	TGTGCCAGCAGCGACTGGACTAGCGGGAGGCCAGATACGCAGTATTTT
TRBV6-2/TRBV6-3	NA	TRBJ1-1	NA	CASSYSIGTEAFF	TGTGCCAGCAGTTACTCGATCGGAACTGAAGCTTTCTTT
TRBV10-3	TRBD1	TRBJ2-7	many	CAISESGQGSYEQYF	TGTGCCATCAGTGAGTCAGGACAGGGTTCCTACGAGCAGTACTTC
TRBV6-5	TRBD1	TRBJ1-2	few	CASSYRGRLQYGYTF	TGTGCCAGCAGTTACAGGGGGCGCCTTCAGTATGGCTACACCTTC
TRBV6-5	NA	TRBJ2-3	few	CASSYSGGGTDTQYF	TGTGCCAGCAGTTACTCGGGCGGAGGCACAGATACGCAGTATTTT
TRBV6-1	NA	TRBJ2-7	NA	CASRKQGTYEQYF	TGTGCCAGCAGAAAACAGGGCACCTACGAGCAGTACTTC
TRBV20-1	TRBD1	TRBJ2-7	NA	CSAMPGQGHEQYF	TGCAGTGCTATGCCGGGACAGGGCCACGAGCAGTACTTC